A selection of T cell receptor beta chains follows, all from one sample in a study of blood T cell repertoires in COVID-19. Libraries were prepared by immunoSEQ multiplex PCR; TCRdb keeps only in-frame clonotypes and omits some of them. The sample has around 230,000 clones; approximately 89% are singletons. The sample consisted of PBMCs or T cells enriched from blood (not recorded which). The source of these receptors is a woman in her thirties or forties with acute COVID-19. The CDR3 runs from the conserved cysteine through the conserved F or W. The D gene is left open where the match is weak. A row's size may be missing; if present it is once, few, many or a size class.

CASAFPRASGDEQFF TGTGCCAGCGCCTTCCCCCGGGCTAGCGGGGATGAGCAGTTCTTC once TRBV2 TRBD2 TRBJ2-1
CASSGSGNTEAFF TGTGCCAGCAGCGGTTCGGGGAACACTGAAGCTTTCTTT . TRBV2 . TRBJ1-1
CASSYSAGGRYGYTF TGTGCCAGCAGTTACTCGGCCGGTGGGCGCTATGGCTACACCTTC . TRBV6-5 . TRBJ1-2
CASSPGTGGISLHF TGTGCCAGCAGTCCCGGGACAGGGGGAATTTCCCTCCACTTT . TRBV2 TRBD1 TRBJ1-6
CASSLQGAGEAFF TGTGCCAGCAGTCTTCAGGGGGCTGGGGAAGCTTTCTTT . TRBV12-3/TRBV12-4 TRBD1 TRBJ1-1
CASSLGTHYEQYF TGTGCCAGCAGCCTAGGGACACACTACGAGCAGTACTTC . TRBV12-3/TRBV12-4 . TRBJ2-7
CASSPSPSNQPQHF TGTGCCAGCTCACCATCTCCCAGCAATCAGCCCCAGCATTTT . TRBV18 . TRBJ1-5
CASSLLRGGTDTQYF TGTGCCAGTAGTCTCCTCCGGGGGGGCACAGATACGCAGTATTTT . TRBV19 TRBD2 TRBJ2-3
CASSQDYWSGGSYNEQFF TGTGCCAGCAGCCAAGATTATTGGTCAGGGGGGTCCTACAATGAGCAGTTCTTC . TRBV4-2 . TRBJ2-1
CASSRDNNSPLHF TGCGCCAGCAGCCGGGACAACAATTCACCCCTCCACTTT . TRBV10-1 . TRBJ1-6
CASSPGGLRNQPQHF TGTGCCAGCAGCCCGGGGGGGCTGCGCAATCAGCCCCAGCATTTT . TRBV27 . TRBJ1-5
CASSGTSGIGNEQFF TGTGCCAGCAGTGGAACTAGCGGGATAGGGAATGAGCAGTTCTTC few TRBV2 TRBD2 TRBJ2-1
CASSLRAGGPSFNEQFF TGTGCCAGCAGTCTCCGAGCGGGGGGGCCTAGTTTTAATGAGCAGTTCTTC . TRBV2 TRBD2 TRBJ2-1
CASSLMGVQETQYF TGCGCCAGCAGCTTGATGGGAGTCCAAGAGACCCAGTACTTC . TRBV5-1 . TRBJ2-5
CASSQDGGNSNQPQHF TGCGCCAGCAGCCAAGACGGGGGGAATAGCAATCAGCCCCAGCATTTT . TRBV4-3 . TRBJ1-5
CAWSVPRSPLHF TGTGCCTGGAGTGTTCCCAGATCACCCCTCCACTTT . TRBV30 . TRBJ1-6
CASSPGPGEGGEQYF TGTGCCAGCTCACCGGGACCAGGGGAAGGGGGCGAGCAGTACTTC . TRBV18 . TRBJ2-7
CASSEALRLAGGTDTQYF TGTGCCAGCAGTGAAGCGCTTCGACTAGCGGGGGGTACAGATACGCAGTATTTT . TRBV2 TRBD2 TRBJ2-3
CASSLVPGPGEDTQYF TGCGCCAGCAGCTTAGTTCCAGGCCCGGGGGAAGATACGCAGTATTTT . TRBV5-1 . TRBJ2-3
CASIPGGSANYGYTF TGTGCCAGCATCCCGGGGGGAAGTGCTAACTATGGCTACACCTTC . TRBV18 . TRBJ1-2
CASSYSGGGATDTQYF TGTGCCAGCAGTTACAGTGGCGGGGGCGCGACAGATACGCAGTATTTT . TRBV6-6 . TRBJ2-3
CASSIGTATNEKLFF TGTGCCAGTAGTATAGGCACAGCAACTAATGAAAAACTGTTTTTT . TRBV19 . TRBJ1-4
CASSVGGRGPFMNTEAFF TGTGCCAGCAGCGTAGGCGGGCGCGGTCCCTTCATGAACACTGAAGCTTTCTTT . TRBV9 . TRBJ1-1
CASSSVGGSPLHF TGTGCCAGCAGCTCGGTGGGGGGTTCCCCCCTCCACTTT . TRBV7-2 . TRBJ1-6
CASSPGLASGEQFF TGTGCCAGCAGCCCCGGACTGGCGAGTGGTGAGCAGTTCTTC . TRBV5-6 . TRBJ2-1
CATSEASGRLADTQYF TGTGCCACCAGTGAGGCTAGCGGGAGACTGGCAGATACGCAGTATTTT . TRBV24-1 TRBD2 TRBJ2-3
CATSPQRDTEAFF TGTGCCACCAGCCCCCAACGGGACACTGAAGCTTTCTTT . TRBV15 . TRBJ1-1
CSASGTGRFFEKLFF TGCAGTGCTAGTGGGACAGGGCGGTTCTTCGAAAAACTGTTTTTT . TRBV20-1 TRBD1 TRBJ1-4
CASSRDRGNTIYF TGTGCCAGCAGCCGGGACAGGGGAAACACCATATATTTT . TRBV5-6 TRBD1 TRBJ1-3
CASSQSGQVGKSEQFF TGTGCCAGCAGCCAATCGGGACAGGTGGGAAAGAGTGAGCAGTTCTTC . TRBV14 TRBD1 TRBJ2-1
CASSPTDRGSEKLFF TGTGCCAGCAGCCCAACCGACAGGGGGAGTGAAAAACTGTTTTTT . TRBV27 TRBD1 TRBJ1-4
CASRAVGELFF TGTGCCAGCAGAGCGGTCGGGGAGCTGTTTTTT few TRBV25-1 . TRBJ2-2
CASSYSAGGETQYF TGTGCCAGCAGTTACTCTGCAGGGGGCGAGACCCAGTACTTC . TRBV6-2/TRBV6-3 TRBD1 TRBJ2-5
CASSFQGYHGGGYTF TGTGCCAGCAGTTTCCAGGGATATCACGGTGGAGGCTACACCTTC few TRBV28 . TRBJ1-2
CASSLGLAEYNEQFF TGTGCCAGCTCACTCGGACTAGCGGAATACAATGAGCAGTTCTTC . TRBV18 TRBD2 TRBJ2-1
CASSDGDRANYGYTF TGTGCCAGCAGCGACGGGGACAGGGCAAACTATGGCTACACCTTC . TRBV2 TRBD1 TRBJ1-2
CASSLYWSSEPDTQYF TGTGCCAGCAGCCTGTATTGGAGTAGTGAGCCAGATACGCAGTATTTT . TRBV7-2 . TRBJ2-3